The clone carrying this TCR beta chain was observed a few times. Its antigen is currently unknown. This specimen comes from a study of early T cells in non-severe SARS-CoV-2 infection. Whole-study context: Chains were not paired, and sequencing was done on bulk RNA from unsorted whole blood.

Germline lookup yields CDR1 SGHAT and CDR2 FQNNGV. The CDR3 is 16 amino acids. Between the trimmed V and J ends, which lost 5 bases and 2 bases, there was a span of 17 bases. Unique molecular identifiers were attached to individual cDNA molecules. TCRdb reprocessed the 5' RACE reads via MiXCR and lists one record per CDR3 protein. The sample contains about 59,000 distinct CDR3 sequences, under 15% of which appear only once. Study observations and caveats: Anti-spike CD8 responses were favored in VDJdb matching, and private and CD4 specificities were missed.

This receptor was obtained from an adult who was a healthcare worker with PCR-confirmed SARS-CoV-2 infection or an uninfected control (not recorded which). The rearrangement links TRBV11-2 to TRBJ2-3, with D perhaps matching TRBD2 (5 bases). The sequenced sample was whole blood, obtained at baseline. DNA of the CDR3: TGTGCCAGCAGCCGCGGAGTGCGGGCGGACACAGATACGCAGTATTTT. The encoded protein is CASSRGVRADTDTQYF.